This T cell receptor (beta chain) was captured in a study of metastatic and nonmetastatic thyroid tumors. In the study overall: It was across blood and tumor or nodule tissue from malignant and benign thyroid patients that repertoires were compared.

No treatment of any kind had been given to any patient before thyroid surgery. Through MiXCR, TCRdb re-clonotyped the PCR reads. The sample contains about 28,000 clones, roughly 16% of which appear only once. The germline V gene encodes CDR1 MNHEY and CDR2 SVGAGI. Trimming took off 9 bases at V and 4 bases at J, with 12 bases between the two ends. The CDR3 contains 13 residues. The rearrangement joins TRBV6-5 to TRBJ1-4, with unresolved D. This receptor was obtained from a female donor with papillary thyroid cancer or a benign thyroid nodule (not recorded which). Some clones in this sample may be carry-over from other donors' samples. Sequencing was carried out using blood. The CDR3 sequence: CARSGAGNEKLFF. Here the CDR3 DNA reads TGTGCCAGGAGCGGAGCTGGTAATGAAAAACTGTTTTTT.